This is a list of T cell receptor beta chains from one sample in a study of radiotherapy plus CTLA-4 blockade in lung cancer. Generated by immunoSEQ multiplex PCR, the TCRdb table keeps only in-frame clones and is missing some. The sample holds 45,000 or so clones; roughly four fifths are singletons and the top ten take around 8.3%. The sample here was peripheral blood, taken from a patient treated with radiotherapy plus ipilimumab. Receptors originate from a human donor with non-small cell lung cancer who had stable disease on radiotherapy plus ipilimumab. Each CDR3 is given with its conserved first and last residue. A D gene is named only where the DNA matches it firmly. For some rows the clone size is stated as once, few or many, or as a class when expanded; others skip it.

V	J	D	length	size	DNA	CDR3
TRBV9	TRBJ1-6	TRBD1	16	NA	TGTGCCAGCAGCGACCACAGGGACAGGGTTAATTCACCCCTCCACTTT	CASSDHRDRVNSPLHF
TRBV29-1	TRBJ2-4	NA	11	NA	TGCAGCGTTGCCAGCGCGAACATTCAGTACTTC	CSVASANIQYF
TRBV20-1	TRBJ2-5	NA	11	NA	TGCAGTGCTAGTAAGCGGGAGACCCAGTACTTC	CSASKRETQYF
TRBV7-2	TRBJ2-1	TRBD1	16	NA	TGTGCCAGCAGCTTAGTGGCAGGGGGCGTTTACAATGAGCAGTTCTTC	CASSLVAGGVYNEQFF
TRBV30	TRBJ1-2	TRBD1	13	once	TGTGCCTGGAGTCCACGGACAGGGTATGGCTACACCTTC	CAWSPRTGYGYTF
TRBV15	TRBJ1-5	NA	15	NA	TGTGCCACCAGCAGAGGGGATGGTTGGGATCAGCCCCAGCATTTT	CATSRGDGWDQPQHF
TRBV2	TRBJ1-1	NA	13	few	TGTGCCACCACTGAGTTCGGGAACACTGAAGCTTTCTTT	CATTEFGNTEAFF
TRBV7-9	TRBJ1-2	TRBD1	14	NA	TGTGCCAGCAGCTTTGGGACAGCCTGGTACGGCTACACCTTC	CASSFGTAWYGYTF
TRBV4-3	TRBJ1-2	TRBD1	18	NA	TGCGCCAGCAGCCAAGATGATGATAGCAGGGGGCGAAGCTATGGCTACACCTTC	CASSQDDDSRGRSYGYTF
TRBV7-2	TRBJ1-5	NA	15	NA	TGTGCCAGCAGCTTCGTAGGGGGGGGAGCTCAGCCCCAGCATTTT	CASSFVGGGAQPQHF
TRBV13	TRBJ2-5	NA	15	NA	TGTGCCAGCAGCGAAAAAAGGACCCTCCAAGAGACCCAGTACTTC	CASSEKRTLQETQYF
TRBV2	TRBJ2-5	NA	11	NA	TGTGCCAGCGTAGGGGGGGAGACCCAGTACTTC	CASVGGETQYF
TRBV7-2	TRBJ2-3	TRBD2	16	once	TGTGCCAGCAGCCCTCATAGCGGGGCCTACACAGATACGCAGTATTTT	CASSPHSGAYTDTQYF
TRBV27	TRBJ1-5	TRBD1	17	once	TGTGCCAGCAGTTTATCGGTGGCAGGGGGAGGTAGTCAGCCCCAGCATTTT	CASSLSVAGGGSQPQHF
TRBV18	TRBJ1-2	NA	15	NA	TGTGCCAGACCGAAAGGGTTCGGAGGGGGTTATGGCTACACCTTC	CARPKGFGGGYGYTF
TRBV6-5	TRBJ2-4	NA	15	NA	TGTGCCAGCAGGAGGGGGGAGGTAGCCAAAAACATTCAGTACTTC	CASRRGEVAKNIQYF
TRBV27	TRBJ1-5	NA	14	NA	TGTGCCAGCAGTTCCCTAAATGGCAATCAGCCCCAGCATTTT	CASSSLNGNQPQHF
TRBV15	TRBJ1-2	NA	16	NA	TGTGCCACCAGCAGAGGTTTGGGGGCCCGAAACTATGGCTACACCTTC	CATSRGLGARNYGYTF
TRBV14	TRBJ1-2	NA	13	NA	TGTGCCAGCAGCCAAAACCTCTACGGTGGCTACACCTTC	CASSQNLYGGYTF
TRBV5-1	TRBJ1-2	TRBD1	14	NA	TGCGCCAGCAGCCTAGGGACAGGATCTATTGGCTACACCTTC	CASSLGTGSIGYTF
TRBV27	TRBJ1-2	TRBD1	14	NA	TGTGCCAGCCGCGCCCTGGACAGGGACTATGGCTACACCTTC	CASRALDRDYGYTF
TRBV20-1	TRBJ2-5	NA	11	NA	TGCAGTGCTCCCGCTTATGAGACCCAGTACTTC	CSAPAYETQYF
TRBV30	TRBJ1-5	NA	13	NA	TGTGCCTGGACCCTGGATAGCAATCAGCCCCAGCATTTT	CAWTLDSNQPQHF
TRBV5-1	TRBJ2-1	NA	15	NA	TGCGCCAGCAGCCGGGACCCCAGCTCCTACAATGAGCAGTTCTTC	CASSRDPSSYNEQFF
TRBV7-2	TRBJ2-3	TRBD2	14	NA	TGTGCCAGCACCCCGGGACTAGTGACAGATACGCAGTATTTT	CASTPGLVTDTQYF
TRBV10-2	TRBJ2-5	NA	14	few	TGCGCCAGCCGTGGGGCGGGGGCAATACAGACCCAGTACTTC	CASRGAGAIQTQYF
TRBV6-4	TRBJ2-2	NA	14	NA	TGTGCCAGCAGTGACTCGATGGACACCGGGGAGCTGTTTTTT	CASSDSMDTGELFF
TRBV5-1	TRBJ1-2	TRBD1	16	NA	TGCGCCAGCAGGAGAGATACCGGGACAGCTAACTATGGCTACACCTTC	CASRRDTGTANYGYTF
TRBV5-1	TRBJ1-3	TRBD1	14	few	TGCGCCAGCAGCGAGACAGGGGGAGGAAACACCATATATTTT	CASSETGGGNTIYF
TRBV7-2	TRBJ1-5	NA	13	NA	TGTGCCAGCAGCTTCAGGGAAGCTCAGCCCCAGCATTTT	CASSFREAQPQHF
TRBV5-6	TRBJ2-6	NA	18	few	TGTGCCAGCAGCTTGTTAGTAGGCAGGGGCTCTGGGGCCAACGTCCTGACTTTC	CASSLLVGRGSGANVLTF
TRBV2	TRBJ1-1	NA	12	NA	TGTGCCAGCAACAGGGCGAACACTGAAGCTTTCTTT	CASNRANTEAFF
TRBV19	TRBJ1-6	NA	14	NA	TGTGCCAGTAAAGACAGACTGTTTAATTCACCCCTCCACTTT	CASKDRLFNSPLHF
TRBV6-6	TRBJ2-2	TRBD2	16	NA	TGTGCCAGCAGTTACCCCGGGACTAGCGGGACCGGGGAGCTGTTTTTT	CASSYPGTSGTGELFF
TRBV19	TRBJ1-5	NA	15	NA	TGTGCCAGTAGTTGGGGGACTAATAGCAATCAGCCCCAGCATTTT	CASSWGTNSNQPQHF
TRBV9	TRBJ1-3	TRBD1	16	NA	TGTGCCAGCAGCGTAGGAGGGACAGGGTTCCGAAACACCATATATTTT	CASSVGGTGFRNTIYF
TRBV9	TRBJ1-2	TRBD1	13	NA	TGTGCCAGCACCTCAACAGGGGGATATGGCTACACCTTC	CASTSTGGYGYTF
TRBV4-3	TRBJ2-2	NA	15	once	TGCGCCAGCAGCCAAGATCTCCCCCGGGGTATGGAGCTGTTTTTT	CASSQDLPRGMELFF
TRBV28	TRBJ1-2	NA	15	NA	TGTGCCAGCAGGCTCAGGGGTCGAGTTCCCTATGGCTACACCTTC	CASRLRGRVPYGYTF
TRBV28	TRBJ1-2	NA	13	NA	TGTGCCAGCAGTTTATTTGACGTAAATGGCTACACCTTC	CASSLFDVNGYTF
TRBV5-8	TRBJ1-2	TRBD1	13	NA	TGTGCCAGCATTCCCGACAGGGACTATGGCTACACCTTC	CASIPDRDYGYTF
TRBV18	TRBJ1-1	TRBD1	14	NA	TGTGCCAGCTCACAAATTGACAGGGGGGCTGAAGCTTTCTTT	CASSQIDRGAEAFF
TRBV6-9	TRBJ1-4	TRBD1	15	few	TGTGCCAGCAGTGAAGCGACAGGGGAGGAAGAAAAACTGTTTTTT	CASSEATGEEEKLFF
TRBV27	TRBJ2-2	NA	15	NA	TGTGCCAGCACGACAAGGGCTCAGAACACCGGGGAGCTGTTTTTT	CASTTRAQNTGELFF
TRBV5-1	TRBJ2-5	TRBD2	17	NA	TGCGCCAGCAGCCTGGGCCAACTAGCGGGGGTGCAGGAGACCCAGTACTTC	CASSLGQLAGVQETQYF
TRBV29-1	TRBJ2-5	NA	13	NA	TGCAGCGTGGGGACCCGCATTGGGGAGACCCAGTACTTC	CSVGTRIGETQYF
TRBV7-9	TRBJ2-1	TRBD2	16	many	TGTGCCAGCAGCTTAGCGGGGCTAGCGGGGGGGTATGAGCAGTTCTTC	CASSLAGLAGGYEQFF
TRBV9	TRBJ1-2	NA	13	few	TGTGCCAGCAGCCTCAGGATTAACTATGGCTACACCTTC	CASSLRINYGYTF
TRBV5-1	TRBJ1-1	TRBD1	15	NA	TGCGCCAGCAGACAGACAGGGGGAAGGAACACTGAAGCTTTCTTT	CASRQTGGRNTEAFF
TRBV19	TRBJ2-6	NA	16	NA	TGTGCCAGTAGTATTTTAGGGGGGCCAGGGGCCAACGTCCTGACTTTC	CASSILGGPGANVLTF
TRBV6-5	TRBJ1-1	TRBD1	15	NA	TGTGCCAGCAGTTTTCCCGGGACAGTACCCACTGAAGCTTTCTTT	CASSFPGTVPTEAFF
TRBV4-3	TRBJ2-2	NA	15	NA	TGCGCCAGCAGCCAAGATCGGCCGGGAGTCGGGGAGCTGTTTTTT	CASSQDRPGVGELFF
TRBV6-4	TRBJ2-1	NA	14	NA	TGTGCCAGCAGTGATAACGGGGGGCCTACTGAGCAGTTCTTC	CASSDNGGPTEQFF
TRBV18	TRBJ2-7	NA	13	NA	TGTGCCAGCTCACCAGGACGGACAGCGGAGCAGTACTTC	CASSPGRTAEQYF
TRBV7-9	TRBJ1-4	NA	15	NA	TGTGCCAGCACCCGATGGACAGAAACAAATGAAAAACTGTTTTTT	CASTRWTETNEKLFF
TRBV27	TRBJ2-3	TRBD2	14	NA	TGTGCCAGCAGTCTAGCGGCAGGCACAGATACGCAGTATTTT	CASSLAAGTDTQYF
TRBV5-1	TRBJ1-1	TRBD1	15	NA	TGCGCCAGCAGCTCGTTAACAGGGGGTAGCACTGAAGCTTTCTTT	CASSSLTGGSTEAFF
TRBV5-6	TRBJ1-1	NA	14	NA	TGTGCCAGCAGCTGGGGGCACGTGAACACTGAAGCTTTCTTT	CASSWGHVNTEAFF
TRBV14	TRBJ1-6	NA	15	NA	TGTGCCAGCAGACGGAATACAGGGAGCGGGTCACCCCTCCACTTT	CASRRNTGSGSPLHF
TRBV6-5	TRBJ1-6	NA	13	NA	TGTGCCAGCAGTTACTCGACTTACGACCCCCTCCACTTT	CASSYSTYDPLHF